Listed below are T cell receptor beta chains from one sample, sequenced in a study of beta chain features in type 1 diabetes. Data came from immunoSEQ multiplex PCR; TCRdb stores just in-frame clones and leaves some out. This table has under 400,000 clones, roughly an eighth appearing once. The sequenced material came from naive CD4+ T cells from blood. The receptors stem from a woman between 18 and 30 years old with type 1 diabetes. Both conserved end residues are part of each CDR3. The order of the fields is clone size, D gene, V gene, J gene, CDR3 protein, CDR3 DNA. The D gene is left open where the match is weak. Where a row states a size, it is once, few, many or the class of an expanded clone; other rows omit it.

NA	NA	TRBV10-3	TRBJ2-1	CATRQESSYNEQFF	TGTGCCACCCGACAGGAGAGCTCCTACAATGAGCAGTTCTTC
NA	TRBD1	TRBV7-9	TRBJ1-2	CASSTTGISYGYTF	TGTGCCAGCAGCACGACAGGGATCAGCTATGGCTACACCTTC
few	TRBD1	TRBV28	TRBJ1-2	CASSFQGAGGYTF	TGTGCCAGCAGTTTCCAGGGGGCGGGAGGCTACACCTTC
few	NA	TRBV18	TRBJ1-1	CASSPDLYAEAFF	TGTGCCAGCTCACCAGATCTATATGCTGAAGCTTTCTTT
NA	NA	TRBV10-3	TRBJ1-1	CARREQENTEAFF	TGTGCCAGAAGGGAACAGGAGAACACTGAAGCTTTCTTT
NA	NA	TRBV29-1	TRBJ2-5	CSVVGSGETQYF	TGCAGCGTTGTGGGGAGTGGAGAGACCCAGTACTTC
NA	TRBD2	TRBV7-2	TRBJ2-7	CASRGGTRPSYEQYF	TGTGCCAGCAGGGGCGGGACTAGACCTTCCTACGAGCAGTACTTC
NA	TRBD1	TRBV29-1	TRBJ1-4	CSATGLNEKLFF	TGCAGCGCGACAGGGCTTAATGAAAAACTGTTTTTT
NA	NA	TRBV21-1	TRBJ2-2	CASSKTGGTGELFF	TGTGCCAGCAGCAAAACAGGGGGAACCGGGGAGCTGTTTTTT
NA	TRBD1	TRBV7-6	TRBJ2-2	CASSYGQGHTGELFF	TGTGCCAGCAGTTACGGACAGGGGCACACCGGGGAGCTGTTTTTT
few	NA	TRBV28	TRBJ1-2	CASGRVYRVGYTF	TGTGCCAGCGGTCGGGTGTACAGGGTTGGCTACACCTTC
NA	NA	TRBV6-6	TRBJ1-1	CASSTPGTEAFF	TGTGCCAGCAGCACCCCCGGGACTGAAGCTTTCTTT
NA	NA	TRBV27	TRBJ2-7	CASSLQGAYEQYF	TGTGCCAGCAGTTTACAAGGAGCCTACGAGCAGTACTTC
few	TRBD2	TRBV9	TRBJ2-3	CASSVSGVTDTQYF	TGTGCCAGCAGCGTGAGCGGGGTCACAGATACGCAGTATTTT